These 29 T cell receptor beta chains originate from one sample sequenced in a study of early T cells in non-severe SARS-CoV-2 infection. TCRdb passed the 5' RACE reads through MiXCR, listing each CDR3 protein once. The profile shows fewer than 100,000 distinct CDR3 sequences, approximately 12% of them singletons. The specimen was whole blood. The receptors originated from an adult who was a healthcare worker with PCR-confirmed SARS-CoV-2 infection or an uninfected control (not recorded which).

J is TRBJ2-1 and V is TRBV2; TRBD2 matches 16 bases. The CDR3 has 16 amino acids. Per the germline V gene, CDR1 is SNHLY and CDR2 is FYNNEI. Unmatched junction bases numbered 8, after V lost 6 bases and J lost 9 bases. CDR3 in amino acids: CASSAGLAGGLGEQFF. The CDR3 region has the DNA TGTGCCAGCAGCGCGGGACTAGCGGGAGGGCTAGGTGAGCAGTTCTTC.

In its sample, this clonotype was seen a few times. The chain joins TRBV12-3 or TRBV12-4 to TRBJ2-1; no firm D call. The CDR3 length is 16 residues. The V gene lost 4 bases and the J gene lost 7 bases, with 20 bases spanning the gap. The CDR3 sequence is CASSSYRGGVLNEQFF. The CDR3 coding sequence is TGTGCCAGCAGTTCCTACCGAGGCGGCGTTTTGAATGAGCAGTTCTTC.

This clonotype was picked up a small number of times. The chain couples TRBV20-1 to TRBJ2-5; 7 nucleotides agree with TRBD1. V trimming: 4 bases; J trimming: 5 bases; junction bases outside the gene matches: 7. CDR1 is DFQATT and CDR2 is SNEGSKA in the germline V gene (reference sequence). The length of the CDR3 is 13 residues. Written as DNA, the CDR3 is TGCAGTGCTATAACGACAGGGTTGGAGACCCAGTACTTC. Its protein is CSAITTGLETQYF.

This chain links TRBV7-8 with TRBJ2-3, with D tentatively TRBD1 (5 bases). The V end lost 4 bases, the J end lost 3 bases, and 8 bases lay between the germline ends. Germline assignment: CDR1 SGHVS and CDR2 FQNEAQ. There are 13 residues in the CDR3. CDR3 nucleotide sequence: TGTGCCAGCAGCTCTGACAGAACAGATACGCAGTATTTT. Protein: CASSSDRTDTQYF.

This sequence joins TRBV6-2 or TRBV6-3 and TRBJ2-7; 11 nucleotides agree with TRBD2. V gave up 2 bases and J gave up 5 bases; unmatched junction bases: 2. The CDR3 has 14 residues. The V gene's germline CDR1 is MNHEY and CDR2 SVGEGT. CDR3 region: CASSYLAGGDEQYF. CDR3 nucleotides: TGTGCCAGCAGTTACCTAGCGGGAGGAGACGAGCAGTACTTC.

The sample holds a few counts of this clonotype. The genes are TRBV30 and TRBJ1-1; D remains unclear. From germline, CDR1 is GTSNPN and CDR2 SVGIG (reference sequence). The CDR3 length is 13 residues. V was clipped by 1 base and J by 5 bases, with 11 bases between them. Here the CDR3 DNA reads TGTGCCTGGAGTGGAAAGGAAATTACTGAAGCTTTCTTT. It is translated as CAWSGKEITEAFF.

This clonotype has at least ten counts. V and J are TRBV29-1 and TRBJ1-1; possibly TRBD1 for D (6 bases). CDR1 is SQVTM, CDR2 ANQGSEA, per germline. This CDR3 has 15 residues. Trimming shortened V by 4 bases and J by 1 base, and 16 bases separated the two germline ends. The CDR3: CSVGLTWDKNTEAFF. The CDR3 bases are TGCAGCGTTGGTTTAACGTGGGACAAGAACACTGAAGCTTTCTTT.

This chain uses TRBV6-5 with TRBJ2-3, with D perhaps matching TRBD1 (5 bases). Looked up from germline, CDR1 is MNHEY and CDR2 is SVGAGI. Between the trimmed V and J ends, which lost 6 bases and 3 bases, there was a span of 13 bases. The CDR3 contains 14 residues. This CDR3 reads CASRSQGTTDTQYF. For the CDR3, the DNA is TGTGCCAGCAGATCGCAGGGTACGACAGATACGCAGTATTTT.

This clonotype was recorded a few times. V gene TRBV18 combines with J gene TRBJ1-6; TRBD1 matches at 9 bases. V gave up 4 bases and J gave up 9 bases; unmatched junction bases: 10. The CDR3 is 16 residues long. Germline values: CDR1 KGHSH, CDR2 LQKENI. CDR3 in DNA: TGTGCCAGCTCACAAGCCGGGACAGGGAGCGGTTCACCCCTCCACTTT. This encodes CASSQAGTGSGSPLHF.

This chain links TRBV12-3 or TRBV12-4 with TRBJ2-7; D may correspond to TRBD1 or TRBD2 (5 bases each). The CDR3 is 14 amino acids. The V and J ends lost 0 bases and 6 bases respectively, with 12 bases between them. This CDR3 reads CASSLALRGSEQYF. CDR3 bases: TGTGCCAGCAGTTTAGCGCTGAGGGGTTCCGAGCAGTACTTC.

V usage is TRBV27 and J usage is TRBJ2-7; D may correspond to TRBD1 or TRBD2 (6 bases each). Germline V gene data show CDR1 as MNHEY and CDR2 as SMNVEV (reference sequence). This CDR3 is 14 amino acids long. Trimming took 0 bases from V and 4 from J, leaving 10 bases between them. The CDR3 sequence is CASSLSGGGYEQYF. The CDR3 bases are TGTGCCAGCAGTTTATCAGGAGGGGGGTACGAGCAGTACTTC.

This clonotype came up many times. The rearrangement uses TRBV28 and TRBJ1-1; D unresolved. This CDR3 comprises 13 residues. Per the germline V gene, CDR1 is MDHEN and CDR2 is SYDVKM. Trimming removed 3 bases from V and 0 bases from J, with 5 bases in between. CDR3 sequence (DNA): TGTGCCAGCAGTTTGGTAGTGAACACTGAAGCTTTCTTT. Translating it yields CASSLVVNTEAFF.

This clonotype was counted ten times or more. The V gene is TRBV5-1, the J gene TRBJ1-1; D is undetermined. Trimming stripped 1 base from V and 1 base from J, with 2 bases between. The CDR3 contains 12 residues. CDR1 SGHRS and CDR2 YFSETQ come from the germline V gene. The chain's CDR3 is CASSLRNTEAFF. Written as DNA, the CDR3 is TGCGCCAGCAGCTTGCGGAACACTGAAGCTTTCTTT. The full variable domain, rest sourced from reference TRBV5-1 and TRBJ1-1, is KAGVTQTPRYLIKTRGQQVTLSCSPISGHRSVSWYQQTPGQGLQFLFEYFSETQRNKGNFPGRFSGRQFSNSRSEMNVSTLELGDSALYLCASSLRNTEAFFGQGTRLTVV.

This clonotype was seen a few times. V is TRBV7-3 and J is TRBJ1-1; weak D call: TRBD1 (5 bases). Germline V gene lookup returns CDR1 SGHTA and CDR2 FQGTGA. This CDR3 spans 13 amino acids. V gave up 11 bases and J gave up 2 bases, with 15 bases separating them. For the CDR3, the DNA is TGTGCCTCGCGGGGCAGCCCTAACACTGAAGCTTTCTTT. It encodes CASRGSPNTEAFF.

This clonotype was seen repeatedly, ten times or more. CDR3 protein: CASSPQPSGNTIYF. The CDR3 nucleotides are TGTGCCAGCAGTCCACAACCCTCTGGAAACACCATATATTTT. The chain links TRBV12-3 or TRBV12-4 to TRBJ1-3; D gene unclear. The CDR3 covers 14 residues. Trimming cost V 5 bases and J 0 bases, with 8 bases left between them.

Concerning this clonotype: This sequence may be a read error, since a much larger clone differs from it by one base. The rearrangement uses TRBV28 and TRBJ1-1; D is possibly TRBD1 (6 bases). Germline V gene sequence: CDR1 MDHEN, CDR2 SYDVKM. V was trimmed by 5 bases and J by 1 base, leaving 23 bases between them. The CDR3 spans 18 residues. The chain's CDR3 is CASSVSGTYRAQNTEAFF. CDR3 bases: TGTGCCAGCAGTGTATCTGGGACCTACAGGGCCCAGAACACTGAAGCTTTCTTT.

The chain couples TRBV2 to TRBJ2-5; a possible D gene is TRBD2 (5 bases). Germline V CDR1 and CDR2: SNHLY, FYNNEI. The CDR3 is made up of 12 amino acids. Trimming removed 2 bases from V and 5 bases from J, with 6 bases in between. CDR3 nucleotide sequence: TGTGCCAGCAGTGAAAGGGAGGAGACCCAGTACTTC. This encodes CASSEREETQYF.

This clonotype was recorded at least ten times. The V and J genes are TRBV27 and TRBJ2-5; a possible D gene is TRBD2 (6 bases). The germline CDR1 and CDR2 sequences are MNHEY and SMNVEV (reference sequence). V lost 2 bases, J lost 1 base, and 11 bases lay in between. The CDR3 spans 15 residues. In DNA form, the CDR3 reads TGTGCCAGCAGTTTAAGTCTAGCGCTCCAAGAGACCCAGTACTTC. Encoded protein: CASSLSLALQETQYF.

CDR3 DNA: TGTGCCAGCAGTGCCCTTGGCGGGAGTAGGTACGAGCAGTACTTC. As protein: CASSALGGSRYEQYF. The chain carries TRBV27 and TRBJ2-7, with TRBD2 identical over 7 bases. Germline CDR1 and CDR2: MNHEY and SMNVEV (reference sequence). With V trimmed by 5 bases and J by 4 bases, 11 bases remained unmatched. CDR3 length equals 15 residues.

The chain has TRBV20-1 and TRBJ2-2; TRBD1 agrees at 8 bases. CDR3 length: 13 amino acids. Germline V gene lookup returns CDR1 DFQATT and CDR2 SNEGSKA (reference sequence). The J segment lost 7 bases and the V segment lost 6 bases, leaving 7 bases of the junction unmatched. The CDR3 DNA reads TGCAGTGCAAGGGACAGGCTGCTCGGGGAGCTGTTTTTT. Amino acid sequence: CSARDRLLGELFF.

The J gene is TRBJ2-1, the V gene TRBV7-3, with D unclear. V gave up 5 bases and J gave up 9 bases, with 8 bases separating them. This CDR3 is 11 amino acids long. Germline V gene data show CDR1 as SGHTA and CDR2 as FQGTGA. CDR3 in amino acids: CASSPGSEQFF. As DNA, the CDR3 is TGTGCCAGCAGCCCAGGATCTGAGCAGTTCTTC.

This chain joins TRBV20-1 and TRBJ2-4; D gene ambiguous. V lost 5 bases and J lost 3, with 5 bases in between. The CDR3 is 11 amino acids. The V gene's germline CDR1 is DFQATT and CDR2 SNEGSKA (reference sequence). As DNA, the CDR3 is TGCAGTGCTGTCGTCAAAAACATTCAGTACTTC. This translates into CSAVVKNIQYF.

This clonotype was detected many times. The V and J genes are TRBV20-1 and TRBJ2-6, with 10 bases aligning to TRBD2. The V segment lost 7 bases and the J segment 1 base; nucleotides outside the gene matches: 4. CDR1 DFQATT and CDR2 SNEGSKA come from the germline V gene (reference sequence). This CDR3 is 15 amino acids long. The CDR3: CSGLAGASGANVLTF. The CDR3 bases are TGCAGTGGCCTAGCGGGAGCTTCTGGGGCCAACGTCCTGACTTTC.

In its sample, this clonotype was seen a few times. The chain joins TRBV4-1 to TRBJ2-1, with TRBD2 matching over 7 bases. The germline V gene encodes CDR1 MGHRA and CDR2 YSYEKL. V lost 5 bases, J lost 1 base, and 2 bases stayed unmatched. The CDR3 sequence is 14 residues long. CDR3 sequence: CASSTGGSYNEQFF. The CDR3 nucleotides read TGCGCCAGCAGCACGGGAGGATCCTACAATGAGCAGTTCTTC.

This clonotype is classed as medium-sized. This chain joins TRBV20-1 and TRBJ2-7; 8 bases fit TRBD2. The germline V gene encodes CDR1 DFQATT and CDR2 SNEGSKA (reference sequence). Germline trimming cut 5 bases from V and 6 bases from J; bases unmatched to any gene: 9. This CDR3 contains 13 residues. The CDR3 loop is CSAPASGRGEQYF. In nucleotides, the CDR3 is TGCAGTGCTCCCGCCAGCGGGAGAGGCGAGCAGTACTTC.

As concerns this clonotype: The junction departs from the called germline gene at one end, perhaps through a read error. The J gene is TRBJ2-7, the V gene TRBV28; tentative D call: TRBD1 (6 bases). Germline loops: CDR1 MDHEN, CDR2 SYDVKM. This CDR3 has 14 amino acids. The CDR3, as DNA: TGCGCCAGCACCCAGAGAGGGGGCTCCTACGAGCAGTACTTC. Protein sequence: CASTQRGGSYEQYF.

J is TRBJ2-3 and V is TRBV7-3, with 9 bases aligning to TRBD1. The junction had 9 bases not matched to a gene; V was cut back by 1 base and J by 7 bases. The V gene's germline CDR1 is SGHTA and CDR2 FQGTGA. CDR3 length: 16 amino acids. The CDR3 nucleotides are TGTGCCAGCAGCTTAAGTACAGGGGGCCAGGGTAATACGCAGTATTTT. Translated, it gives CASSLSTGGQGNTQYF. The full variable domain, with the rest looked up from reference TRBV7-3 and TRBJ2-3, is GAGVSQTPSNKVTEKGKYVELRCDPISGHTALYWYRQSLGQGPEFLIYFQGTGAADDSGLPNDRFFAVRPEGSVSTLKIQRTERGDSAVYLCASSLSTGGQGNTQYFGPGTRLTVL.

At least ten counts were recorded for this clonotype. The chain combines TRBV14 with TRBJ2-2; the match to TRBD2 covers 11 bases. The CDR3 consists of 19 residues. Trimming cost V 1 base and J 7 bases; bases outside gene matches: 14. CDR1 is SGHDN and CDR2 is FVKESK in the germline V gene. CDR3 amino acids: CASSQASLAGGNVRGELFF. In DNA, the CDR3 is TGTGCCAGCAGCCAAGCTTCCTTAGCGGGAGGGAACGTTCGCGGGGAGCTGTTTTTT.

This clonotype occurred a few times. The V call is TRBV2, the J call TRBJ1-1; D ambiguous. The CDR3 spans 15 residues. CDR1 and CDR2 (germline): SNHLY, FYNNEI. Trimming left V 4 bases short and J 1 base short, with 13 bases between. CDR3 sequence (DNA): TGTGCCAGCAGTGGAGACACGACAAAGAACACTGAAGCTTTCTTT. Amino acid sequence: CASSGDTTKNTEAFF.